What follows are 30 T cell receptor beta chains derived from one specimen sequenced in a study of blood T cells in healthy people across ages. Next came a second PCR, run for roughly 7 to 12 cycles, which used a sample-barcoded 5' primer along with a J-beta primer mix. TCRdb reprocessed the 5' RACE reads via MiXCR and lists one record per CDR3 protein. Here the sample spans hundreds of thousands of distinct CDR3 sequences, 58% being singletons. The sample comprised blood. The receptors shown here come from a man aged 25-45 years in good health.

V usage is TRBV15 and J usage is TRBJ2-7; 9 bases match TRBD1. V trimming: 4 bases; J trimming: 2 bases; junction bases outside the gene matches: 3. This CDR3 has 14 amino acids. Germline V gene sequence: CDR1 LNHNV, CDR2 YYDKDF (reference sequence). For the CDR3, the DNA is TGTGCCACCAGCATAGGACAGGGGACCTACGAGCAGTACTTC. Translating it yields CATSIGQGTYEQYF.

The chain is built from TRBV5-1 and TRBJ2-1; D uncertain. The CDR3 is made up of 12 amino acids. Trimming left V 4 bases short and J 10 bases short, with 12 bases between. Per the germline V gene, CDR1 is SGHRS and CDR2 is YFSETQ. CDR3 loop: CASSTDIGEQFF. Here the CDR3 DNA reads TGCGCCAGCAGCACCGACATAGGCGAGCAGTTCTTC.

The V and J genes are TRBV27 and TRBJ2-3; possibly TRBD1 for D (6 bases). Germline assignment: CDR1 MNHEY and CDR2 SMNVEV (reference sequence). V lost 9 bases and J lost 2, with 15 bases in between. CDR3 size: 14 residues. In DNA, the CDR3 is TGTGCCAGTAGTCATTTGGGGGCCACAGATACGCAGTATTTT. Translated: CASSHLGATDTQYF.

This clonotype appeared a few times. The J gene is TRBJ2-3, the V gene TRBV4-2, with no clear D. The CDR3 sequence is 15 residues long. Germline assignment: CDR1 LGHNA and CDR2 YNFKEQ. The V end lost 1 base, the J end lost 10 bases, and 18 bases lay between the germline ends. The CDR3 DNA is TGTGCCAGCAGCCAAGGACTCGCCTCCACTAAGGCGCAGTATTTT. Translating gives CASSQGLASTKAQYF.

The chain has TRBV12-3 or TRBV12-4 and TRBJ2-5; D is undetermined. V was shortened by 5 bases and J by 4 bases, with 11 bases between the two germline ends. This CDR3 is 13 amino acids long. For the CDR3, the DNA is TGTGCCAGCAGTGTTCAGGTTGCAGAGACCCAGTACTTC. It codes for CASSVQVAETQYF.

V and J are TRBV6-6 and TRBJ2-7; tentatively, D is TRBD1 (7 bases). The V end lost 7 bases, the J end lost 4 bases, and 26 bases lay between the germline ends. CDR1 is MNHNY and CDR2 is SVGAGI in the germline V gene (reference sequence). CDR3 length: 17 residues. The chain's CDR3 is CASTRRGSGTEKYEQYF. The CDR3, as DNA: TGTGCCAGCACCCGACGGGGGTCAGGGACAGAAAAATACGAGCAGTACTTC.

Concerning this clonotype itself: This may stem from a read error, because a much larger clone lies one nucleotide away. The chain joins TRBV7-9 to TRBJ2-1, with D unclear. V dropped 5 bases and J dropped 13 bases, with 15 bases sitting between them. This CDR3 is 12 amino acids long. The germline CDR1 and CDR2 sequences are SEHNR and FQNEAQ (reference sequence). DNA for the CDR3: TGTGCCAGCAGCACGGGCCCCGAGACCCAGTTCTTC. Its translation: CASSTGPETQFF.

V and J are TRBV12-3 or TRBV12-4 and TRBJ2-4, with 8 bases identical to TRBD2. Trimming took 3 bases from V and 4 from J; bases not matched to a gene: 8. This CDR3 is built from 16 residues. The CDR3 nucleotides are TGTGCCAGCAGTTTCCGGCTAACTAGCGGAAAAAACATTCAGTACTTC. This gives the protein CASSFRLTSGKNIQYF.

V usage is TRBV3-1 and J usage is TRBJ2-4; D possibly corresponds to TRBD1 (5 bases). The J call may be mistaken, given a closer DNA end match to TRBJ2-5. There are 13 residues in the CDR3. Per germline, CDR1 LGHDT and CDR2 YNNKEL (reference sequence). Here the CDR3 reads CASSQSGYETQYF. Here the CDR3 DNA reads TGTGCCAGCAGCCAATCAGGGTATGAGACCCAGTACTTC.

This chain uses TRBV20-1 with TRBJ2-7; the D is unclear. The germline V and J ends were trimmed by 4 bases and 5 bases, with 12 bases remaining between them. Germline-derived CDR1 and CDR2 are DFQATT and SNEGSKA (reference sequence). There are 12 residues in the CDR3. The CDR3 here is CSATNKYDEQYF. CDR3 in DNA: TGCAGTGCTACCAACAAATACGACGAGCAGTACTTC.

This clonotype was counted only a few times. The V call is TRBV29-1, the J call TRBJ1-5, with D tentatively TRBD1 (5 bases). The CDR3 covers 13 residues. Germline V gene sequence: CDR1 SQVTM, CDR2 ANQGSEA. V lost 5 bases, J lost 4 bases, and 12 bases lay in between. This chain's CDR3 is CSVSQGRNQPQHF. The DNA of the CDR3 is TGCAGCGTTAGCCAGGGCCGAAATCAGCCCCAGCATTTT.

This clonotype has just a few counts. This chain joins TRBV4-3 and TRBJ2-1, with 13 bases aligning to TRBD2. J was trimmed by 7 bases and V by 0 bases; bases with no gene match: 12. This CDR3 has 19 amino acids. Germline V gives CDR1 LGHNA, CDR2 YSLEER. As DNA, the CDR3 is TGCGCCAGCAGCCAAGATCCCAATGGACTAGCGGGAGCGATGAATGAGCAGTTCTTC. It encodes CASSQDPNGLAGAMNEQFF.

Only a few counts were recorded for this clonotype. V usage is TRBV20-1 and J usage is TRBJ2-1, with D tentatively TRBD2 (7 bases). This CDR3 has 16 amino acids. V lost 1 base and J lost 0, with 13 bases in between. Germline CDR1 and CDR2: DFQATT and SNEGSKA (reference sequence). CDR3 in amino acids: CSARVRGAFSYNEQFF. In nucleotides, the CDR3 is TGCAGTGCTAGAGTTCGGGGGGCCTTCTCCTACAATGAGCAGTTCTTC.

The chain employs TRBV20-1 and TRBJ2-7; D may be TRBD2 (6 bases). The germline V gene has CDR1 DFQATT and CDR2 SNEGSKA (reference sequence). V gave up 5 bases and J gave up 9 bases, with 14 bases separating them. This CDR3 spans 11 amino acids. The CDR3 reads CSARQTLAQYF. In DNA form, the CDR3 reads TGCAGTGCTCGACAGACACTAGCGCAGTACTTC.

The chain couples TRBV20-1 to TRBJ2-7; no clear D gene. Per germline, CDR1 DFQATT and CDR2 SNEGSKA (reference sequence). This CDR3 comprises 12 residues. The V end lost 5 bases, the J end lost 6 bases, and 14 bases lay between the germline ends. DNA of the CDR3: TGCAGTGCTCGTGACGTTTTAGCCGAGCAGTACTTC. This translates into CSARDVLAEQYF.

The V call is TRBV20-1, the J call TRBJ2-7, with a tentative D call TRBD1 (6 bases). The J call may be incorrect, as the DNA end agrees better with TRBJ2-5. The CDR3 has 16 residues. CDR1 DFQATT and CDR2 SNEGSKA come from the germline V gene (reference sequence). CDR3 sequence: CSARAFYTGLGETQYF. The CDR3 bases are TGCAGTGCTAGAGCTTTTTATACAGGGCTAGGGGAGACCCAGTACTTC.

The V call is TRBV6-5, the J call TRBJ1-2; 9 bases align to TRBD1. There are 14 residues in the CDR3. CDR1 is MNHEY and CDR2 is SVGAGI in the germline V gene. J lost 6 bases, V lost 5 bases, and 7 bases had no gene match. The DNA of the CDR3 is TGTGCCAGCAGTAACCGGGACAGGGCTCATGGCTACACCTTC. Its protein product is CASSNRDRAHGYTF.

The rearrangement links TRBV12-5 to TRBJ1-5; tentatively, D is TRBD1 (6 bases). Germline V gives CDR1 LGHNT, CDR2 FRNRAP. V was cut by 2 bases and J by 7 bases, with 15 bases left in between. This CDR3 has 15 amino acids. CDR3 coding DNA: TGTGCTAGTGGTTTGCCTACAGGGAGTCTCCAGCCCCAGCATTTT. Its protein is CASGLPTGSLQPQHF.

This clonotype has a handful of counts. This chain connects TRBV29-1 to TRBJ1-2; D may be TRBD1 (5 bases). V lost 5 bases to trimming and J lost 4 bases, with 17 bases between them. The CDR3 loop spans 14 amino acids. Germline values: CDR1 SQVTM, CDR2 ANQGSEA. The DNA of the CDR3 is TGCAGCGTTTCCCTGGGACCGGGGCTCTATGGCTACACCTTC. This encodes CSVSLGPGLYGYTF. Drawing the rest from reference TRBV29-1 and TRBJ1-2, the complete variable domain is SAVISQKPSRDICQRGTSLTIQCQVDSQVTMMFWYRQQPGQSLTLIATANQGSEATYESGFVIDKFPISRPNLTFSTLTVSNMSPEDSSIYLCSVSLGPGLYGYTFGSGTRLTVV.

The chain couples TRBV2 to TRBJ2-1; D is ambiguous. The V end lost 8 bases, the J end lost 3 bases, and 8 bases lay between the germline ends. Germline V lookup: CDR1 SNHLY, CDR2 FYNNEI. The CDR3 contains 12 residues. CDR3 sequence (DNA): TGTGCCAGCCGGGCCTACTACAATGAGCAGTTCTTC. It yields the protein CASRAYYNEQFF.

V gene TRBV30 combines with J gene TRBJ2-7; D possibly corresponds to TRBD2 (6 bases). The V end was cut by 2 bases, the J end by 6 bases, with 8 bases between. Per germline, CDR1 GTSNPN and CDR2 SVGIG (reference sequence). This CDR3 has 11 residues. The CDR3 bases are TGTGCCTGGAGTCCGCGGGGCGAGCAGTACTTC. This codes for CAWSPRGEQYF.

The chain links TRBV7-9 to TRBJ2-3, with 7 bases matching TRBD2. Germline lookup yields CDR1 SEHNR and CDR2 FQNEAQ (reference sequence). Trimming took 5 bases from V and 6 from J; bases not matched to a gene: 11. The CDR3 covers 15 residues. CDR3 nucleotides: TGTGCCAGCAGCCGGTTCAGCGGGACGATGGATACGCAGTATTTT. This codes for CASSRFSGTMDTQYF.

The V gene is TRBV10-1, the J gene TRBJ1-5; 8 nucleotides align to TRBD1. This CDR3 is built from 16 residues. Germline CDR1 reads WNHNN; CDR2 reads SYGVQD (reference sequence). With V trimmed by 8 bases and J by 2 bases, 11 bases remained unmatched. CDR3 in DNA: TGCGCCAGCCGAAATTCCGGGACAGGAGGCAATCAGCCCCAGCATTTT. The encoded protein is CASRNSGTGGNQPQHF.

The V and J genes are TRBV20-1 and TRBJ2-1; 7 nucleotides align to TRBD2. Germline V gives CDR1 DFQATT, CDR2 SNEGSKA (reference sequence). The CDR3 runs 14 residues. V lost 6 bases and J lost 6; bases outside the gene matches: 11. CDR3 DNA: TGCAGTGCCAAAACTGGACTAGTCCCCAATGAGCAGTTCTTC. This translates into CSAKTGLVPNEQFF.

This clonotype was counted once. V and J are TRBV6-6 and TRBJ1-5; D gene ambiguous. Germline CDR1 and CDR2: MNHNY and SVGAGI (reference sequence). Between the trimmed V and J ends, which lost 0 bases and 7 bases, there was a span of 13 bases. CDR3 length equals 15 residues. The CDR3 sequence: CASSYSSSGGQPQHF. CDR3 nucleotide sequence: TGTGCCAGCAGTTACTCATCGTCGGGAGGCCAGCCCCAGCATTTT.

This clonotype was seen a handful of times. The CDR3 DNA follows: TGTGCCAGCAGCTTAAGGACTAGTCTCACAATTGAGCAGTTCTTC. This encodes CASSLRTSLTIEQFF. This rearrangement joins TRBV11-1 to TRBJ2-1, with 7 bases matching TRBD2. Germline values: CDR1 SGHAT, CDR2 FQDESV (reference sequence). The CDR3 spans 15 residues. V lost 2 bases and J lost 9; bases outside the gene matches: 10.

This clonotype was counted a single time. The CDR3 spells CATSDSSHSGANVLTF. DNA for the CDR3: TGTGCCACCAGTGATTCTTCCCACTCTGGGGCCAACGTCCTGACTTTC. V usage is TRBV24-1 and J usage is TRBJ2-6; no firm D call. Germline V gives CDR1 KGHDR, CDR2 SFDVKD. V gave up 2 bases and J gave up 0 bases, with 7 bases separating them. The CDR3 length is 16 residues.

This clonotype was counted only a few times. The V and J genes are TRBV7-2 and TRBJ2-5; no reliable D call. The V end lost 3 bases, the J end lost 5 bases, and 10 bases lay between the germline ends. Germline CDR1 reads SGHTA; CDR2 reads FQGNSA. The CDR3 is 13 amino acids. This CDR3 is CASSLSYRETQYF. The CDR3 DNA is TGTGCCAGCAGCTTGTCATATAGGGAGACCCAGTACTTC.

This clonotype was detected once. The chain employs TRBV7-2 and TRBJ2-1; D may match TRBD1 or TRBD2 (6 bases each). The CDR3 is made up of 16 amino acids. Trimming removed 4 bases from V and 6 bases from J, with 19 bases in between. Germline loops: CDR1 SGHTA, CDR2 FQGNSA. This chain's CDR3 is CASSSGTGAWGNEQFF. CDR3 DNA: TGTGCCAGCAGCTCAGGCACGGGGGCCTGGGGCAATGAGCAGTTCTTC.

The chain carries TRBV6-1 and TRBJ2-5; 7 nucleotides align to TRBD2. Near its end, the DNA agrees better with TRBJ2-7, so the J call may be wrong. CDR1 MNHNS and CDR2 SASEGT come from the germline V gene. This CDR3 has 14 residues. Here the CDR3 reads CASREPTGEGEQYF. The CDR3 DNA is TGTGCCAGCAGGGAACCGACCGGGGAGGGCGAGCAGTACTTC.